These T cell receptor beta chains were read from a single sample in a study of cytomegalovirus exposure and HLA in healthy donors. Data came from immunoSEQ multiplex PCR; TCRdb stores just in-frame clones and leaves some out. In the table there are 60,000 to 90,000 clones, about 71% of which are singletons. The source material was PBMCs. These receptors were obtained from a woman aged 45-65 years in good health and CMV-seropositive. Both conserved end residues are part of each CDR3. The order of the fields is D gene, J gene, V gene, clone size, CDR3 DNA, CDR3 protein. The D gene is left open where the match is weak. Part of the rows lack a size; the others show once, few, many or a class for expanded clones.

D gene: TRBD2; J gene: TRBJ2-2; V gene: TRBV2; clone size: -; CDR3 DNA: TGTGCCAGCAGTCTGAAATTAGCGGGGGCCGCCGGGGAGCTGTTTTTT; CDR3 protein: CASSLKLAGAAGELFF
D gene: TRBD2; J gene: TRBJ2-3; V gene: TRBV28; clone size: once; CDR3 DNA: TGTGCCAGCAGTATTAGCGGGGGGCGCACAGATACGCAGTATTTT; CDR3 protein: CASSISGGRTDTQYF
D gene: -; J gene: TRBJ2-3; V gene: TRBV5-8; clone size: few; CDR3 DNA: TGTGCCAGCAGTCTGAGGGCAGATACGCAGTATTTT; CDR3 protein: CASSLRADTQYF
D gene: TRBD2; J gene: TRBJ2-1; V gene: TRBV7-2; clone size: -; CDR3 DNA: TGTGCCAGCAGCTTATCGGCTCGGGCGGGGGGCCCCGCTGAGCAGTTCTTC; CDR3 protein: CASSLSARAGGPAEQFF
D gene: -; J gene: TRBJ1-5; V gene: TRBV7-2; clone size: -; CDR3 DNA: TGTGCCAGCAGCTTAGTGGGCGTCGGGGGTAGTCAGCCCCAGCATTTT; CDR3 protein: CASSLVGVGGSQPQHF
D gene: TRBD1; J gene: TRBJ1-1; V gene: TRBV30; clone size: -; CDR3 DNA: TGTGCCTGGAGGGATACCGGGACAGGGGTGATGAACACTGAAGCTTTCTTT; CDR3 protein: CAWRDTGTGVMNTEAFF
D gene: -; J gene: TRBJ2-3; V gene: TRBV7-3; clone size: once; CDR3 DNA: TGTGCCAGCAGCTTAACGGGAGCAGATACGCAGTATTTT; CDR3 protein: CASSLTGADTQYF
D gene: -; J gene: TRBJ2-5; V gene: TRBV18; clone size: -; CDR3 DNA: TGTGCCAGCTCACCAAGAGGCGCGGGTTCTCAAGAGACCCAGTACTTC; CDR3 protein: CASSPRGAGSQETQYF
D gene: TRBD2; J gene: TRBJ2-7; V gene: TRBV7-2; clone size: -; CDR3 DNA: TGTGCCAGCAGCCCGACTAGCGTTGGTGCCTACGAGCAGTACTTC; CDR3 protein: CASSPTSVGAYEQYF
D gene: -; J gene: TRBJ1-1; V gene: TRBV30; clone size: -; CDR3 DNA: TGTGCCTGGGAACACAGGATGAACACTGAAGCTTTCTTT; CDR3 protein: CAWEHRMNTEAFF
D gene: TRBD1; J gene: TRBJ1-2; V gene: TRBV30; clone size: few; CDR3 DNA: TGTGCCTGGAGTGGCGGACAGGGCCTAAACTATGGCTACACCTTC; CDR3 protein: CAWSGGQGLNYGYTF
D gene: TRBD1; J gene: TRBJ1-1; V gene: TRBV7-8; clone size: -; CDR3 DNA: TGTGCCAGCAGCTTATTAAGGACAGGGGGCGAATTCGGCACTGAAGCTTTCTTT; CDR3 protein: CASSLLRTGGEFGTEAFF
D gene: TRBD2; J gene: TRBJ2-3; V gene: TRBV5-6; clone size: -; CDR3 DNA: TGTGCCAGCAGCTTGTTCCTTTTAGCGGGAGAGAGGGATACGCAGTATTTT; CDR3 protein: CASSLFLLAGERDTQYF
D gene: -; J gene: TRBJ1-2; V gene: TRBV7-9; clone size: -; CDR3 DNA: TGTGCCAGCAGCCGGGGAAGTACGAACTATGGCTACACCTTC; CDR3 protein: CASSRGSTNYGYTF
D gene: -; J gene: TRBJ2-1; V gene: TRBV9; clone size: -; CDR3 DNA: TGTGCCAGCAGCGTAAGTGAGAGCTCCTACAATGAGCAGTTCTTC; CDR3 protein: CASSVSESSYNEQFF
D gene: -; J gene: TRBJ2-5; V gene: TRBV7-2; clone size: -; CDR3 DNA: TGTGCCAGCAGCTTAACTAGGGTTGACGAGACCCAGTACTTC; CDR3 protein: CASSLTRVDETQYF
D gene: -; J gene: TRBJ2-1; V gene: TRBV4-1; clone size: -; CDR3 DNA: TGCGCCAGCAGCCAAGAGGTCGGGTATGAGCAGTTCTTC; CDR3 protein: CASSQEVGYEQFF
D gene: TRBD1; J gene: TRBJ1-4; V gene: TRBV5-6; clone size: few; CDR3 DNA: TGTGCCAGCAGCCCGGACAGGGGGCTAACTAATGAAAAACTGTTTTTT; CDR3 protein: CASSPDRGLTNEKLFF
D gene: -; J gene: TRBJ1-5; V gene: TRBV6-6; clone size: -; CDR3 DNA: TGTGCCAGCAGTTTGTCTGGAGGGGGCAATCAGCCCCAGCATTTT; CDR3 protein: CASSLSGGGNQPQHF
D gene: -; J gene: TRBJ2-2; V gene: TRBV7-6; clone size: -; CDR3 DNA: TGTGCCAGCAGCCCAAGACAGACCAGAAAGAACACCGGGGAGCTGTTTTTT; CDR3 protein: CASSPRQTRKNTGELFF
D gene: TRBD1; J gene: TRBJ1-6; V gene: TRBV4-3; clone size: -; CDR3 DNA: TGCGCCAGCAGCCGACAGGGTAGGAATTCACCCCTCCACTTT; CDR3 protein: CASSRQGRNSPLHF
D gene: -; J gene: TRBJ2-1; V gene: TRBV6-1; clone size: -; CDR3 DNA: TGTGCCAGCGAAGCCGGTTTCTCCTACAATGAGCAGTTCTTC; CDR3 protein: CASEAGFSYNEQFF
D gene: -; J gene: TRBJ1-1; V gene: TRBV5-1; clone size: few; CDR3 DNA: TGCGCCAGCAGCTTCGACAGGAACACTGAAGCTTTCTTT; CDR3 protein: CASSFDRNTEAFF
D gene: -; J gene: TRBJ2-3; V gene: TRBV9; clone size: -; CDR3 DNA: TGTGCCAGCAGCGTAGAGGGGGAGACCACAGATACGCAGTATTTT; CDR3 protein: CASSVEGETTDTQYF
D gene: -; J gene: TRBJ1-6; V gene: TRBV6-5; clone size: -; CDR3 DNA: TGTGCCAGCAGTTACTCGAGGGAATCACCCCTCCACTTT; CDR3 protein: CASSYSRESPLHF
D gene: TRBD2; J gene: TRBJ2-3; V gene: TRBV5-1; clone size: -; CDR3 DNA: TGCGCCAGCAGCGAGAAAGGGCTGGGAGGGCTTACAGATACGCAGTATTTT; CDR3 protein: CASSEKGLGGLTDTQYF
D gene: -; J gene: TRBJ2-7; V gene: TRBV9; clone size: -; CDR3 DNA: TGTGCCAGCAGCGGGACAGACTCCTACGAGCAGTACTTC; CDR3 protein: CASSGTDSYEQYF
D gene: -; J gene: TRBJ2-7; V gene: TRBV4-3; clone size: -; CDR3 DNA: TGCGCCAGCAGCCAAGAGGCGACAGGAGGCGCGGAGCAGTACTTC; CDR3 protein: CASSQEATGGAEQYF
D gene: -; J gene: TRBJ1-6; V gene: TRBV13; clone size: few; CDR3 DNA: TGTGCCAGCAGCTATTCGCAGGGAGGTCTGGGTTCACCCCTCCACTTT; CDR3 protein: CASSYSQGGLGSPLHF
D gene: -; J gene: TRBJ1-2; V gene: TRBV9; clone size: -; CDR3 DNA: TGTGCCAGCAGCGTAGAGGGGTTGAGGCATGGCTACACCTTC; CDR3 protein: CASSVEGLRHGYTF
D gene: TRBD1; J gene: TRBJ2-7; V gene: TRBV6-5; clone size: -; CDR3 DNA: TGTGCCAGCAGTTACTCAGGGGGCATGACCTACGAGCAGTACTTC; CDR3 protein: CASSYSGGMTYEQYF
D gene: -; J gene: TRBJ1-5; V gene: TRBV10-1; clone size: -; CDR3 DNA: TGCGCCAGCAGTGAGTCTCCCCCGCAGCCCCAGCATTTT; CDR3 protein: CASSESPPQPQHF
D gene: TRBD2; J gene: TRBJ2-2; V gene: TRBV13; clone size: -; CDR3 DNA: TGTGCCAGCAGCTTTGCCAGCGGGAGGGCCACCGGGGAGCTGTTTTTT; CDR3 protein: CASSFASGRATGELFF
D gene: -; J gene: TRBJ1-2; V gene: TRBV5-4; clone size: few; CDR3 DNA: TGTGCCAGCAGCTTGGATCAGGGGCCCCTATATGGCTACACCTTC; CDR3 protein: CASSLDQGPLYGYTF
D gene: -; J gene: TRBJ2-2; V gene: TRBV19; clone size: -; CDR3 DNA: TGTGCCAGTAGTGTCCAGTCCTACACCGGGGAGCTGTTTTTT; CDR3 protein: CASSVQSYTGELFF
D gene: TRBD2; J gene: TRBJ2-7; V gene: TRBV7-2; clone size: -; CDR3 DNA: TGTGCCAGCAGCCCGAGGACTAGCGGGAGCCACGAGCAGTACTTC; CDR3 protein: CASSPRTSGSHEQYF
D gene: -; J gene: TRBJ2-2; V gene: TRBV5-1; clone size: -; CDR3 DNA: TGCGCCAGCAGCCCCGGTAGGGGGACCGGGGAGCTGTTTTTT; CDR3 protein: CASSPGRGTGELFF
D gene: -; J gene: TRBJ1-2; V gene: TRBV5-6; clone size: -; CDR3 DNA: TGTGCCAGCAGCTTGCGCGGGGAGTCTGTGAGCTACACCTTC; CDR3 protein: CASSLRGESVSYTF
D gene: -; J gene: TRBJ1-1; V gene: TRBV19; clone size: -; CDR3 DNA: TGTGCCAGTAGTATATTCGGGGGTGAGGACACTGAAGCTTTCTTT; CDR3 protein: CASSIFGGEDTEAFF